The 27 T cell receptor beta chains given below trace back to one sample, sequenced in a study of sequential checkpoint blockade in melanoma (dated 2019 in TCRdb). This specimen's treatment or condition label, interpreted: randomized to nivolumab then ipilimumab (arm A) or the reverse (arm B). The receptor library was made with the immunoSEQ multiplex PCR assay. TCRdb limited this immuneACCESS table to in-frame rearrangements with V and J called. A share of clones is missing; checked studies link under half to unresolved V genes, and the rest is unexplained. The sample table shows about 21,000 clones, and 25% to 35% are seen once. 5.5% to 7.5% of the sample belongs to the ten largest clones. Specimen: tumor tissue (inferred from file names), collected from a patient given nivolumab and ipilimumab in sequence. The receptors shown here come from a human donor with melanoma.

The CDR3: CASSIGGGSSTDTQYF. The CDR3, as DNA: TGTGCCAGTAGTATAGGAGGGGGTTCTAGCACAGATACGCAGTATTTT. The chain links TRBV19 to TRBJ2-3; a weak D match, TRBD1 (6 bases). The CDR3 consists of 16 residues. Germline CDR1 and CDR2: LNHDA and SQIVND (reference sequence). The ends were cut back, 1 base at V and 0 bases at J, with 11 bases in the middle.

The V gene is TRBV5-1, the J gene TRBJ2-7, with no clear D. CDR3 length: 16 amino acids. Germline assignment: CDR1 SGHRS and CDR2 YFSETQ. V lost 0 bases and J 1 base, leaving 14 bases between the germline ends. Here the CDR3 DNA reads TGCGCCAGCAGCTTGGTTATGGTGGGCTCTTCCTACGAGCAGTACTTC. This gives the protein CASSLVMVGSSYEQYF.

The chain carries TRBV28 and TRBJ2-7; D gene unclear. The CDR3 loop spans 17 amino acids. Germline-derived CDR1 and CDR2 are MDHEN and SYDVKM. V lost 1 base and J lost 5, with 21 bases in between. The CDR3 DNA is TGTGCCAGCAGTTTATTGAGTAAGGGCATTCCTCCCCACGAGCAGTACTTC. Translation: CASSLLSKGIPPHEQYF.

J is TRBJ2-2 and V is TRBV19; D remains unclear. Trimming cost V 4 bases and J 9 bases, with 9 bases left between them. Germline CDR1 is LNHDA and CDR2 is SQIVND (reference sequence). The CDR3 consists of 12 residues. CDR3 region: CASSRSARELFF. The CDR3 nucleotides read TGTGCCAGTAGTAGAAGTGCCAGGGAGCTGTTTTTT. Full variable domain (outside the CDR3, taken from reference TRBV19 and TRBJ2-2): DGGITQSPKYLFRKEGQNVTLSCEQNLNHDAMYWYRQDPGQGLRLIYYSQIVNDFQKGDIAEGYSVSREKKESFPLTVTSAQKNPTAFYLCASSRSARELFFGEGSRLTVL.

This clone was seen a handful of times. V usage is TRBV6-8 and J usage is TRBJ1-5; D is possibly TRBD1 (5 bases). Germline-derived CDR1 and CDR2 are MNHGY and SAAAGT. The CDR3 runs to 14 residues. V was clipped by 4 bases and J by 2 bases, with 9 bases between them. The DNA of the CDR3 is TGTGCCAGCAGTTTCAGGGTTGGCAATCAGCCCCAGCATTTT. This sequence encodes CASSFRVGNQPQHF.

This chain links TRBV6-8 with TRBJ2-1; 13 nucleotides agree with TRBD2. The V gene's germline CDR1 is MNHGY and CDR2 SAAAGT. The CDR3 extends over 18 amino acids. V lost 5 bases, J lost 0 bases, and 7 bases stayed unmatched. The CDR3, as DNA: TGTGCCAGCAGTGACGGGACTAGCGGGATGAGCTCCTACAATGAGCAGTTCTTC. This sequence encodes CASSDGTSGMSSYNEQFF.

The chain employs TRBV30 and TRBJ2-3; the match to TRBD1 covers 7 bases. V lost 4 bases and J lost 3; bases outside the gene matches: 4. There are 13 residues in the CDR3. The germline V gene has CDR1 GTSNPN and CDR2 SVGIG (reference sequence). The CDR3 loop is CAWTRGRTDTQYF. The DNA of the CDR3 is TGTGCCTGGACTAGGGGGCGAACAGATACGCAGTATTTT.

In its sample, this clone was seen a few times. The chain recombines TRBV19 with TRBJ1-1, with 8 positions matching TRBD1. V trimming: 5 bases; J trimming: 3 bases; junction bases outside the gene matches: 5. CDR1 and CDR2 (germline): LNHDA, SQIVND (reference sequence). The length of the CDR3 is 14 residues. Here the CDR3 reads CASSLNRGYTEAFF. The CDR3 DNA follows: TGTGCCAGTAGTCTTAACAGGGGGTACACTGAAGCTTTCTTT.

This clone was seen a few times. The V gene is TRBV28, the J gene TRBJ1-1, with 12 bases lining up with TRBD1. Germline CDR1 is MDHEN and CDR2 is SYDVKM. V was clipped by 6 bases and J by 1 base; unmatched bases: 9. The CDR3 loop spans 17 amino acids. The CDR3: CASRPAGQGAWNTEAFF. CDR3 DNA sequence: TGTGCCAGCAGACCAGCGGGACAGGGGGCTTGGAACACTGAAGCTTTCTTT.

This clone was detected a few times. The chain combines TRBV28 with TRBJ1-4; the D gene is possibly TRBD1 (6 bases). The germline V and J ends were trimmed by 3 bases and 3 bases, with 8 bases remaining between them. Germline V gene lookup returns CDR1 MDHEN and CDR2 SYDVKM. The CDR3 consists of 14 residues. The DNA for the CDR3 is TGTGCCAGCAGTTTTAGGGGGTCTAATGAAAAACTGTTTTTT. Amino acids: CASSFRGSNEKLFF. Complete variable domain (other parts from reference TRBV28 and TRBJ1-4): DVKVTQSSRYLVKRTGEKVFLECVQDMDHENMFWYRQDPGLGLRLIYFSYDVKMKEKGDIPEGYSVSREKKERFSLILESASTNQTSMYLCASSFRGSNEKLFFGSGTQLSVL.

In this sample, this clone turned up many times. This chain uses TRBV2 with TRBJ1-2; TRBD1 aligns across 8 bases. This CDR3 comprises 16 residues. V was clipped by 6 bases and J by 1 base; unmatched bases: 10. Germline V gene lookup returns CDR1 SNHLY and CDR2 FYNNEI. CDR3: CASRLPGQVLNYGYTF. The CDR3 DNA is TGTGCCAGCAGGTTGCCGGGACAGGTCCTTAACTATGGCTACACCTTC.

The CDR3, as DNA: TGTGCCAGCAGTTTAAAACTAGGGGGGATTCAAGAGACCCAGTACTTC. The encoded protein is CASSLKLGGIQETQYF. The chain carries TRBV28 and TRBJ2-5, with D perhaps matching TRBD1 or TRBD2 (6 bases each). This CDR3 region has 16 residues. Between the trimmed V and J ends, which lost 2 bases and 2 bases, there was a span of 15 bases. Germline values: CDR1 MDHEN, CDR2 SYDVKM. The full variable domain, in which reference TRBV28 and TRBJ2-5 provide the parts outside the CDR3, is DVKVTQSSRYLVKRTGEKVFLECVQDMDHENMFWYRQDPGLGLRLIYFSYDVKMKEKGDIPEGYSVSREKKERFSLILESASTNQTSMYLCASSLKLGGIQETQYFGPGTRLLVL.

The chain is built from TRBV11-3 and TRBJ2-7; D is ambiguous. CDR1 SGHNT and CDR2 YENEEA come from the germline V gene. V was cut by 3 bases and J by 4 bases, with 13 bases left in between. The CDR3 sequence is 14 residues long. The CDR3 here is CASSLAKRSYEQYF. CDR3 DNA: TGTGCCAGCAGCTTGGCCAAAAGATCTTACGAGCAGTACTTC.

This clone showed up many times. The chain is built from TRBV12-2 and TRBJ1-1. TRBV12-2 corresponds to a pseudogene. The length of the CDR3 is 15 residues. The DNA for the CDR3 is TGTGCCACCCTTGTGGGGGGGGTATCTGGCACTGAAGCTTTCTTT. Protein product: CATLVGGVSGTEAFF.

This chain joins TRBV25-1 and TRBJ2-7, with D hard to call. CDR3 length: 16 residues. Per germline, CDR1 MGHDK and CDR2 SYGVNS. V was pared by 4 bases and J by 3 bases, with 19 bases between. The CDR3 DNA reads TGTGCCAGCAGTGGCCAAACGGCTCTCAACCTCTACGAGCAGTACTTC. Translated, it gives CASSGQTALNLYEQYF.

This chain links TRBV11-3 with TRBJ2-3; no definite D call. Germline values: CDR1 SGHNT, CDR2 YENEEA. V dropped 4 bases and J dropped 6 bases, with 20 bases sitting between them. The CDR3 loop spans 16 amino acids. The CDR3 DNA sequence: TGTGCCAGCAGCTACCAGCAGATCCATTCTGCGGATACGCAGTATTTT. The encoded protein is CASSYQQIHSADTQYF.

The CDR3 loop is CASSHPGTSDYNEQFF. In DNA form, the CDR3 reads TGTGCCAGCAGCCACCCCGGGACTAGCGACTACAATGAGCAGTTCTTC. V and J are TRBV14 and TRBJ2-1; 10 bases are shared with TRBD2. Germline CDR1 reads SGHDN; CDR2 reads FVKESK. This CDR3 contains 16 residues. The V segment lost 3 bases and the J segment 3 bases; nucleotides outside the gene matches: 5.

This clone has only a few counts. This chain uses TRBV5-1 with TRBJ2-7; 9 bases line up with TRBD2. Germline V gives CDR1 SGHRS, CDR2 YFSETQ. The CDR3 sequence is 14 residues long. V lost 2 bases to trimming and J lost 0 bases; unmatched junction nucleotides: 0. The CDR3 loop is CASSLAGGSYEQYF. As DNA, the CDR3 is TGCGCCAGCAGCTTAGCGGGGGGCTCCTACGAGCAGTACTTC. The whole variable domain, filled in from reference TRBV5-1 and TRBJ2-7, reads KAGVTQTPRYLIKTRGQQVTLSCSPISGHRSVSWYQQTPGQGLQFLFEYFSETQRNKGNFPGRFSGRQFSNSRSEMNVSTLELGDSALYLCASSLAGGSYEQYFGPGTRLTVT.

This clone has more than one count but fewer than ten. The chain has TRBV19 and TRBJ1-2; D is unresolved. V lost 1 base and J 3 bases, leaving 9 bases between the germline ends. This CDR3 has 14 amino acids. The germline V gene has CDR1 LNHDA and CDR2 SQIVND (reference sequence). DNA of the CDR3: TGTGCCAGTAGTATAGGGATAATGGACTATGGCTACACCTTC. It specifies CASSIGIMDYGYTF.

In its sample, this clone ranks as medium-sized. The V gene is TRBV18, the J gene TRBJ1-4, with D unclear. This CDR3 is 15 amino acids long. Trimming stripped 1 base from V and 8 bases from J, with 14 bases between. CDR1 and CDR2 from the germline V gene are KGHSH and LQKENI. CDR3 DNA sequence: TGTGCCAGCTCACCACGGGTGGATCTAGGAGAAAAACTGTTTTTT. Encoded protein: CASSPRVDLGEKLFF.

This chain joins TRBV30 and TRBJ1-6; 9 nucleotides agree with TRBD1. The ends lost 1 base at V and 10 bases at J; junction bases unmatched: 2. CDR3 size: 13 residues. The germline CDR1 and CDR2 sequences are GTSNPN and SVGIG (reference sequence). CDR3 residues: CAWSGTGASPLHF. The CDR3 bases are TGTGCCTGGAGTGGGACAGGGGCGTCACCCCTCCACTTT.

This clone came up a few times. CDR3 nucleotides: TGTGCCAGTAGTTTCGGACTAGCGTTCGAGCAGTACTTC. It yields the protein CASSFGLAFEQYF. J is TRBJ2-7 and V is TRBV19, with 9 nucleotides matching TRBD2. Germline trimming cut 5 bases from V and 6 bases from J; bases unmatched to any gene: 5. CDR1 is LNHDA, CDR2 SQIVND, per germline (reference sequence). The CDR3 length is 13 residues.

V usage is TRBV28 and J usage is TRBJ2-1, with 7 positions matching TRBD2. Per germline, CDR1 MDHEN and CDR2 SYDVKM. The CDR3 consists of 16 residues. Trimming removed 4 bases from V and 5 bases from J; junction bases left unmatched: 11. In DNA, the CDR3 is TGTGCCAGCAGTTGGTGGCGGGAGACTATCCACAATGAGCAGTTCTTC. Residues: CASSWWRETIHNEQFF. Using reference TRBV28 and TRBJ2-1 for the parts outside the CDR3, the full variable domain is DVKVTQSSRYLVKRTGEKVFLECVQDMDHENMFWYRQDPGLGLRLIYFSYDVKMKEKGDIPEGYSVSREKKERFSLILESASTNQTSMYLCASSWWRETIHNEQFFGPGTRLTVL.

The genes are TRBV19 and TRBJ1-1, with unresolved D. Trimming removed 2 bases at V and 0 bases at J, with 10 bases between. The germline CDR1 and CDR2 sequences are LNHDA and SQIVND (reference sequence). The CDR3 is 15 residues long. The CDR3: CASSISAGLNTEAFF. The CDR3, as DNA: TGTGCCAGTAGTATATCCGCAGGTCTGAACACTGAAGCTTTCTTT.

Worth noting for this clone: The sequence runs out 1 residue before the end of the CDR3; the remainder is reconstructed from the germline J gene. The rearrangement links TRBV6-1 to TRBJ1-1; TRBD1 is a possible D gene (5 bases). This CDR3 contains 14 residues. The germline gives CDR1 MNHNS, CDR2 SASEGT. Trimming removed 1 base at V and 5 bases at J, with 11 bases between. The CDR3 DNA, read in part, is TGTGCCAGCAGTGAAGTGGGGGAGAGGACTGAAGCTTTC. Protein product: CASSEVGERTEAF. The CDR3 in full is CASSEVGERTEAFF.

The table lists this clone with many counts. The chain is built from TRBV4-1 and TRBJ2-5; D perhaps matches TRBD2 (6 bases). Germline V gene sequence: CDR1 MGHRA, CDR2 YSYEKL. V was pared by 4 bases and J by 5 bases, with 14 bases between. This CDR3 region has 14 residues. CDR3 residues: CASSPGGAGETQYF. CDR3 DNA sequence: TGCGCCAGCAGCCCCGGGGGAGCCGGGGAGACCCAGTACTTC.

This clone was observed a few times. This rearrangement joins TRBV9 to TRBJ2-7, with 11 bases fitting TRBD2. J was trimmed by 6 bases and V by 7 bases; bases with no gene match: 6. This CDR3 region has 13 residues. Germline values: CDR1 SGDLS, CDR2 YYNGEE. CDR3 nucleotides: TGTGCCAGCTTAGTAGCGGGAGGGCGCGAGCAGTACTTC. It translates to CASLVAGGREQYF.